The subject of this entry is one T cell receptor beta chain. Germline V gene lookup returns CDR1 SGHNT and CDR2 YYREEE (reference sequence). V lost 1 base and J lost 3; bases outside the gene matches: 2. The length of the CDR3 is 15 residues. The data are from a study of blood T cell repertoires in COVID-19. On the study more broadly: Some COVID-19 samples were acute and others convalescent; all came from the United States, Italy and Spain.

Clones were sequenced by immunoSEQ multiplex PCR, and TCRdb holds only the in-frame ones, with some missing. Of some 170,000 clones listed, 60% to 85% are singletons. The specimen was peripheral blood. This TCR was sampled from a man between 65 and 85 years old with acute or convalescent COVID-19. The chain carries TRBV5-4 and TRBJ2-1; 9 bases line up with TRBD1. The CDR3 protein is CASSLRDRVYNEQFF. Written as DNA, the CDR3 is TGTGCCAGCAGCTTGAGGGACAGGGTCTACAATGAGCAGTTCTTC.